Each of the 9 T cell receptor beta chains below was sequenced from the same sample in a study of blood T cells in healthy people across ages. The second PCR ran roughly 7 to 11 cycles with a sample-barcoded 5' primer and J-beta primers. TCRdb fed the 5' RACE reads into MiXCR, producing one record per CDR3 protein. The data show about 1.6 million distinct CDR3 sequences, with 30% to 35% seen just once and roughly 10% held by the top ten. Material for sequencing was blood. The receptors derive from a woman aged 25 to 39 in good health.

About this clonotype itself: A much larger clone is a single base away; this may be a read error. The chain carries TRBV4-1 and TRBJ2-3; D not certain. V dropped 4 bases and J dropped 1 base, with 12 bases sitting between them. The CDR3 runs to 15 residues. Germline CDR1 and CDR2: MGHRA and YSYEKL. The CDR3 coding sequence is TGCGCCAGCAGCCGAGAGTTGGTTGGCACAGATACGCAGTATTTT. It is translated as CASSRELVGTDTQYF.

The gene calls are TRBV12-3 or TRBV12-4 and TRBJ2-1, with D unresolved. The CDR3 totals 10 residues. Trimming removed 3 bases at V and 12 bases at J, with 6 bases between. The CDR3 region is CASSLIRQFF. The CDR3 region has the DNA TGTGCCAGCAGTTTGATACGGCAGTTCTTC.

This rearrangement joins TRBV20-1 to TRBJ2-3; maybe TRBD2 (6 bases). Germline V lookup: CDR1 DFQATT, CDR2 SNEGSKA (reference sequence). There are 13 residues in the CDR3. V gave up 3 bases and J gave up 4 bases, with 11 bases separating them. The CDR3 region is CSASLAQADTQYF. The DNA of the CDR3 is TGCAGTGCTAGTCTAGCGCAGGCAGATACGCAGTATTTT.

In this sample, this clonotype turned up many times. The gene calls are TRBV4-2 and TRBJ2-1, with TRBD2 matching 9 bases. V lost 4 bases to trimming and J lost 3 bases; unmatched junction nucleotides: 7. CDR3 length: 16 amino acids. The germline V gene has CDR1 LGHNA and CDR2 YNFKEQ. The CDR3 DNA reads as TGTGCCAGCAGCCCTTTATCTAGCGGGATCTACAATGAGCAGTTCTTC. Protein sequence: CASSPLSSGIYNEQFF.

Of note for this clonotype: At one of its ends the junction is not consistent with the germline gene, which may arise from a read error. The J gene is TRBJ1-2, the V gene TRBV28, with D perhaps matching TRBD1 (6 bases). The CDR3 is 15 amino acids. Germline CDR1 is MDHEN and CDR2 is SYDVKM. This CDR3 reads CASSLGGSFNYDYTF. As DNA, the CDR3 is TGTGCCAGCAGTTTAGGGGGCAGCTTTAACTATGACTACACCTTC.

The table lists this clonotype with a few counts. The gene calls are TRBV20-1 and TRBJ2-1; D is ambiguous. V was pared by 4 bases and J by 15 bases, with 13 bases between. The CDR3 extends over 10 amino acids. The germline gives CDR1 DFQATT, CDR2 SNEGSKA (reference sequence). CDR3 DNA sequence: TGCAGTGCTACCGACATTAGGACGTTCTTC. This encodes CSATDIRTFF.

The chain employs TRBV10-3 and TRBJ1-3, with a possible D match to TRBD1 (5 bases). CDR1 and CDR2 (germline): ENHRY, SYGVKD. The V end was cut by 7 bases, the J end by 2 bases, with 18 bases between. The CDR3 contains 16 residues. The CDR3: CAIKGAAAKTGNTIYF. CDR3 nucleotide sequence: TGTGCCATCAAAGGGGCCGCCGCGAAGACTGGAAACACCATATATTTT.

V usage is TRBV20-1 and J usage is TRBJ2-7, with a weak D call TRBD2 (6 bases). CDR3 length equals 17 residues. Trimming took off 1 base at V and 0 bases at J, with 19 bases between the two ends. CDR1 and CDR2 (germline): DFQATT, SNEGSKA (reference sequence). The DNA of the CDR3 is TGCAGTGCTAGAGGGCCCGTCCCGCGGGGTCGCTCCTACGAGCAGTACTTC. Its protein is CSARGPVPRGRSYEQYF.

The rearrangement uses TRBV11-1 and TRBJ2-1; perhaps TRBD2 as D (6 bases). The germline V gene encodes CDR1 SGHAT and CDR2 FQDESV (reference sequence). With 7 bases removed from V and 8 bases from J, the gap between germline ends came to 27 bases. The CDR3 runs to 17 residues. This chain's CDR3 is CASNPNSPGDRGDEQFF. In nucleotides, the CDR3 is TGTGCCAGCAACCCCAATTCCCCGGGGGACCGTGGGGATGAGCAGTTCTTC.